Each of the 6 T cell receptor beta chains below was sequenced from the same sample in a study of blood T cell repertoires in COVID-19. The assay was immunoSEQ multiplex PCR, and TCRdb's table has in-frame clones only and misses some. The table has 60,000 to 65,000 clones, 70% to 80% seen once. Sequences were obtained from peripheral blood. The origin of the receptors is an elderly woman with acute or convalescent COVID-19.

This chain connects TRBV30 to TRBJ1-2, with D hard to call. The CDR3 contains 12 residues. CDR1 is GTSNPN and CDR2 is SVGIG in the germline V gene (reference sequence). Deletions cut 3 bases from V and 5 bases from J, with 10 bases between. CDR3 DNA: TGTGCCTGGAGCCGCGGCAGATATGGCTACACCTTC. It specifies CAWSRGRYGYTF.

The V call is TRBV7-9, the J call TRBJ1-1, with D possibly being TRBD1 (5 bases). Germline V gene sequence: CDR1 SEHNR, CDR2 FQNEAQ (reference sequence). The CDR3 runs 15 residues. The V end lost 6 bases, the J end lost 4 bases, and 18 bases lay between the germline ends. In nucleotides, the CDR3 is TGTGCCAGCAGTTCCCGCCGGGGGTACGGCACTGAAGCTTTCTTT. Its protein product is CASSSRRGYGTEAFF.

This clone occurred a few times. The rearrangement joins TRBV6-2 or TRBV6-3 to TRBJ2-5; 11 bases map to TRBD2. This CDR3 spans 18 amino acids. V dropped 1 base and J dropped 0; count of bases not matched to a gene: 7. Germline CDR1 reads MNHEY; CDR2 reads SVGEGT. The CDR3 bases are TGTGCCAGCAGTTACTGGGCTAGCGGGAGGTTAAACCAAGAGACCCAGTACTTC. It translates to CASSYWASGRLNQETQYF.

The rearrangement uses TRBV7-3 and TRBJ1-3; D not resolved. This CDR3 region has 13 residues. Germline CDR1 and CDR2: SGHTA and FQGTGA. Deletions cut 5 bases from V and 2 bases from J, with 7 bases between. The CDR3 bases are TGTGCCAGCAGCCCCGGTACTGGAAACACCATATATTTT. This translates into CASSPGTGNTIYF.

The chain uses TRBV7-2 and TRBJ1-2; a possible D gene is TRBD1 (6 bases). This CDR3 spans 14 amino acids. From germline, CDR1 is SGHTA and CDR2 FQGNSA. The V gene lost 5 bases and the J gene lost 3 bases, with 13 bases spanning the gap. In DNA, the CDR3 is TGTGCCAGCAGCCCCCGGACAGATTACTATGGCTACACCTTC. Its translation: CASSPRTDYYGYTF.

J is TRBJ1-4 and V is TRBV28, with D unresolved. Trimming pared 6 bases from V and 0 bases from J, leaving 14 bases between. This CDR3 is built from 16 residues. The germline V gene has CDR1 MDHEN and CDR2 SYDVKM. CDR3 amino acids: CASSYLDGATNEKLFF. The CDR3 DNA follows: TGTGCCAGCAGCTACCTTGACGGAGCAACTAATGAAAAACTGTTTTTT. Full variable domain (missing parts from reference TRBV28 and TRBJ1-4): DVKVTQSSRYLVKRTGEKVFLECVQDMDHENMFWYRQDPGLGLRLIYFSYDVKMKEKGDIPEGYSVSREKKERFSLILESASTNQTSMYLCASSYLDGATNEKLFFGSGTQLSVL.